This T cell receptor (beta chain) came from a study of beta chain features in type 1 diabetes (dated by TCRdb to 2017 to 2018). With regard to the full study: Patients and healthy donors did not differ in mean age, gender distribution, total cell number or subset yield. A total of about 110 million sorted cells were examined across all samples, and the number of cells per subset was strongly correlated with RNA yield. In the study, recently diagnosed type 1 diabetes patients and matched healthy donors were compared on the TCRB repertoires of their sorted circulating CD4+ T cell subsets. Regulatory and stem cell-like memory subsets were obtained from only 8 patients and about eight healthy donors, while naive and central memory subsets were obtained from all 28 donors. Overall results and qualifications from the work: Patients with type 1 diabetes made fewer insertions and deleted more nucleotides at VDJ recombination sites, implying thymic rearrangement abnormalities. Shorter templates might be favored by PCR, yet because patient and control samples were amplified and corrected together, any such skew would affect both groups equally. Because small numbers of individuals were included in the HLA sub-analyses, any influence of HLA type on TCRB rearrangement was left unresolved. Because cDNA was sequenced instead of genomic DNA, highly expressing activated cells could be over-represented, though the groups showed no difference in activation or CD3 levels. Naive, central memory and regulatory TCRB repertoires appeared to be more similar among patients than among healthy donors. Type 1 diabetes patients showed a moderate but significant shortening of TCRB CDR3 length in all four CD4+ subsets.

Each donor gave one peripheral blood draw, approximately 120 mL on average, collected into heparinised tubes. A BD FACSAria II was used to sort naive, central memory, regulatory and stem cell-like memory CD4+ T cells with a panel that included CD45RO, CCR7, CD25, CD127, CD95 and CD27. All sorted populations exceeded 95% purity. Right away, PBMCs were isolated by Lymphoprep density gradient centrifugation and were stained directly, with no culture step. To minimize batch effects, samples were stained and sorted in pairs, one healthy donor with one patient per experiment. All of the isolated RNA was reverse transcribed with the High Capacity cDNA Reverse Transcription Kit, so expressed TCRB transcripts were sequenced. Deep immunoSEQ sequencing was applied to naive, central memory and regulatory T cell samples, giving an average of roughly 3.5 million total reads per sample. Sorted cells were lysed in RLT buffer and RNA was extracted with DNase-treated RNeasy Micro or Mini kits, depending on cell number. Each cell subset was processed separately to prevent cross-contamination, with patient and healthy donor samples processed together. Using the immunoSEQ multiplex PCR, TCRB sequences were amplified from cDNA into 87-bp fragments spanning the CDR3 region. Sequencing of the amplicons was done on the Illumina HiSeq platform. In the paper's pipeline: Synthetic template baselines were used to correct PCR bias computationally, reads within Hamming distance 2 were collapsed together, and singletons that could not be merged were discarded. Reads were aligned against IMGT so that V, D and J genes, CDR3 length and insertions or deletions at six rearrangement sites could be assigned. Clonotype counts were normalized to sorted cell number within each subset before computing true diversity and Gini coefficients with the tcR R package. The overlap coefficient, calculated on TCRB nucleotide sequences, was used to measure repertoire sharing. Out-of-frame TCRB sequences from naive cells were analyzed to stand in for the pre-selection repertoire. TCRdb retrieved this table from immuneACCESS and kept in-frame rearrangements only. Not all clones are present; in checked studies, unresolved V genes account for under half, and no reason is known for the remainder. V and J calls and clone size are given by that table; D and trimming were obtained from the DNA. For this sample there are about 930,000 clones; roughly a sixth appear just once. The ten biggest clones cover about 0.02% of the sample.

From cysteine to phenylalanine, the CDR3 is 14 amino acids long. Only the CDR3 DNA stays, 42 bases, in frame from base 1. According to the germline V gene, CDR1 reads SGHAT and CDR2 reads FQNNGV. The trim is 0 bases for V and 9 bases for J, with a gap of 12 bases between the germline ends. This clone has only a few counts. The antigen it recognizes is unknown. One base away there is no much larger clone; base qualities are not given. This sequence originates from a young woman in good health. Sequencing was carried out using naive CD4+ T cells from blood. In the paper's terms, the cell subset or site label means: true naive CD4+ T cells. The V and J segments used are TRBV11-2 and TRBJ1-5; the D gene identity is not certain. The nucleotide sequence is TGTGCCAGCAGCTTAGACCAGGCAGATCGGCCCCAGCATTTT. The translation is CASSLDQADRPQHF.